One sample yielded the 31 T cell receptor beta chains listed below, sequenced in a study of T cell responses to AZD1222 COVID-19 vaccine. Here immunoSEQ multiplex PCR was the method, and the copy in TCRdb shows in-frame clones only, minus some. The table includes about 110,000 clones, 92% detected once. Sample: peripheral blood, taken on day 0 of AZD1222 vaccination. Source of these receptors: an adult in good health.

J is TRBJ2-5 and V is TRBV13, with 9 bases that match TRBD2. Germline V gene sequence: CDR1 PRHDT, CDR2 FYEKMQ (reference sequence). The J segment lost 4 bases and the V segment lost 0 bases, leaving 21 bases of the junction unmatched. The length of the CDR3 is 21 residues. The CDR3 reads CASSLGSGVRREGEGGETQYF. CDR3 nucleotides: TGTGCCAGCAGCTTAGGATCCGGGGTCCGGCGGGAGGGCGAAGGGGGAGAGACCCAGTACTTC.

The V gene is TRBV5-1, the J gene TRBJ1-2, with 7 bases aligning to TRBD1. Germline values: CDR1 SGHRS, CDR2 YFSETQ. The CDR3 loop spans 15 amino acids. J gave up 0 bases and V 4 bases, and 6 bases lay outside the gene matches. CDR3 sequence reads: CASSPEDRSNYGYTF. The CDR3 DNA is TGCGCCAGCAGCCCCGAGGACAGGTCTAACTATGGCTACACCTTC.

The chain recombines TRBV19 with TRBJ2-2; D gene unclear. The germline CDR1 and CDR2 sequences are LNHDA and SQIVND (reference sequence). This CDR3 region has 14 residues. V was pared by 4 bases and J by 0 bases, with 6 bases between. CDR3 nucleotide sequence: TGTGCCAGTAGTAAGGCATCGAACACCGGGGAGCTGTTTTTT. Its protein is CASSKASNTGELFF. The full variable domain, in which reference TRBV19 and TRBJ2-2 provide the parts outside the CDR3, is DGGITQSPKYLFRKEGQNVTLSCEQNLNHDAMYWYRQDPGQGLRLIYYSQIVNDFQKGDIAEGYSVSREKKESFPLTVTSAQKNPTAFYLCASSKASNTGELFFGEGSRLTVL.

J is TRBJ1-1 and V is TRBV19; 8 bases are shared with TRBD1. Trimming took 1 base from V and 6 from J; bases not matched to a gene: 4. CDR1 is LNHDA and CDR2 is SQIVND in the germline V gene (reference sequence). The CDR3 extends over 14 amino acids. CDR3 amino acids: CASSIAPDRAEAFF. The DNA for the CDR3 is TGTGCCAGTAGTATAGCCCCGGACAGGGCTGAAGCTTTCTTT.

The CDR3 DNA is TGTGCCAGCAGTCCCCGCGGGGGTTCCTACGAGCAGTACTTC. It translates to CASSPRGGSYEQYF. This rearrangement joins TRBV6-2 or TRBV6-3 to TRBJ2-7, with TRBD2 identical over 7 bases. Unmatched junction bases numbered 5, after V lost 5 bases and J lost 1 base. Germline CDR1 is MNHEY and CDR2 is SVGEGT. The CDR3 loop spans 14 amino acids.

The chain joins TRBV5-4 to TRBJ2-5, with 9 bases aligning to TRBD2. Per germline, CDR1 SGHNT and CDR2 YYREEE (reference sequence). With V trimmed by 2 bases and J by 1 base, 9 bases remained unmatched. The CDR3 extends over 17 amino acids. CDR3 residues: CASSFLAGAQIQETQYF. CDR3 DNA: TGTGCCAGCAGCTTCTTAGCGGGGGCCCAGATCCAAGAGACCCAGTACTTC. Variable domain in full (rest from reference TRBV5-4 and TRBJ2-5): ETGVTQSPTHLIKTRGQQVTLRCSSQSGHNTVSWYQQALGQGPQFIFQYYREEENGRGNFPPRFSGLQFPNYSSELNVNALELDDSALYLCASSFLAGAQIQETQYFGPGTRLLVL.

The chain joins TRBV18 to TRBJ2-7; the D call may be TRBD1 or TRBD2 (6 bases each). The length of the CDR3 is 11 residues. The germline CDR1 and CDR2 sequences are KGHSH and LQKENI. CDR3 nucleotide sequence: TGTGCAGGGGGGTCGGGCCACGAGCAGTACTTC. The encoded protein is CAGGSGHEQYF.

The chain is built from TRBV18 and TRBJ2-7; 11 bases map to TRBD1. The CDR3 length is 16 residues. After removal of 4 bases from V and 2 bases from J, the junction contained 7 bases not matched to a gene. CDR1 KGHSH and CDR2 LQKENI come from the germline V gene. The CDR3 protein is CASSLSGQGATYEQYF. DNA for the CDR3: TGTGCCAGCTCACTCTCCGGACAGGGGGCCACCTACGAGCAGTACTTC.

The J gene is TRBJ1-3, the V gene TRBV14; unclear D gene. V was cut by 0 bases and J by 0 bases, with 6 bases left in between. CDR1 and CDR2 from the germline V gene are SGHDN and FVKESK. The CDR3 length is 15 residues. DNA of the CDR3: TGTGCCAGCAGCCAAGACGGCACCTCTGGAAACACCATATATTTT. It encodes CASSQDGTSGNTIYF.

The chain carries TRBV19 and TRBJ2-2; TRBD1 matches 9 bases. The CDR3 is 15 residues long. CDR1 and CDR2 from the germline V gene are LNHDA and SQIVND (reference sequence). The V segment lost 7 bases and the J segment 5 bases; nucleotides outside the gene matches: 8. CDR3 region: CASNSRDRATGELFF. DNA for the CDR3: TGTGCCAGTAATTCCCGGGACAGGGCGACCGGGGAGCTGTTTTTT.

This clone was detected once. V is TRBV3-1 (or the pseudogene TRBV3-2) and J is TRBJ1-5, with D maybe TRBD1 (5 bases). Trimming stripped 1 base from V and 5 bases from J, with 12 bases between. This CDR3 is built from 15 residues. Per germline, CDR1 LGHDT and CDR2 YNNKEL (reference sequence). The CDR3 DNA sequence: TGTGCCAGCAGCCAAGGCGTGCGGGGGGATCAGCCCCAGCATTTT. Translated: CASSQGVRGDQPQHF.

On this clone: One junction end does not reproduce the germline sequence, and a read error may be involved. The CDR3: CASSIDRGHEQFF. The CDR3 DNA reads as TGTGCCAGCAGCATAGACAGGGGGCATGAGCAGTTCTTC. The chain uses TRBV11-3 and TRBJ2-1; TRBD1 matches at 10 bases. Per the germline V gene, CDR1 is SGHNT and CDR2 is YENEEA. The CDR3 sequence is 13 residues long.

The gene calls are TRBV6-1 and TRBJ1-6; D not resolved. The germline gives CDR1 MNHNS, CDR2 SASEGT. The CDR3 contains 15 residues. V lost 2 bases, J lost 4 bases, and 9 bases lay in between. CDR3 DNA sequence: TGTGCCAGCAGTGAAAGCGGCAGGTATAATTCACCCCTCCACTTT. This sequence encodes CASSESGRYNSPLHF.

This CDR3 is CASRADSSVNYGYTF. The CDR3 DNA reads as TGTGCCAGCAGAGCTGATTCGAGCGTTAACTATGGCTACACCTTC. The J gene is TRBJ1-2, the V gene TRBV2; D not certain. The CDR3 has 15 amino acids. V lost 6 bases and J 1 base, leaving 15 bases between the germline ends. Germline CDR1 reads SNHLY; CDR2 reads FYNNEI.

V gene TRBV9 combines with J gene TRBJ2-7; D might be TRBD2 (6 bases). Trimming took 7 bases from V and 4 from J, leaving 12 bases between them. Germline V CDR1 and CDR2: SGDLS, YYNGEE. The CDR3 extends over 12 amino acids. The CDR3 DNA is TGTGCCAGCCGGGGGTTTAGTTACGAGCAGTACTTC. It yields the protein CASRGFSYEQYF.

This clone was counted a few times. CDR3 sequence: CASSIPGTGSGYTF. For the CDR3, the DNA is TGTGCCAGTAGTATCCCCGGGACAGGGAGCGGCTACACCTTC. The gene calls are TRBV19 and TRBJ1-2; 9 bases map to TRBD1. There are 14 residues in the CDR3. Per germline, CDR1 LNHDA and CDR2 SQIVND (reference sequence). With V trimmed by 3 bases and J by 8 bases, 7 bases remained unmatched.

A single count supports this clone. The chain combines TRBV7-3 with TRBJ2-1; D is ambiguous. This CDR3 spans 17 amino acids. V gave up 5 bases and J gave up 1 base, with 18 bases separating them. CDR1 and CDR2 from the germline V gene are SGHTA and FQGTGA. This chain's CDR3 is CASSLTAPSGSYNEQFF. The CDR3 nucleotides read TGTGCCAGCAGCCTTACGGCCCCTAGTGGGTCCTACAATGAGCAGTTCTTC.

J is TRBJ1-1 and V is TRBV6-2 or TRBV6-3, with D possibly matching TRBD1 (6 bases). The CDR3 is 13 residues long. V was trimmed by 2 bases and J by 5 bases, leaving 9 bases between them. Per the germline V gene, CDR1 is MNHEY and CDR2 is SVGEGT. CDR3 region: CASSYPGVTEAFF. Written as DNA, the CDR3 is TGTGCCAGCAGTTACCCAGGGGTAACTGAAGCTTTCTTT.

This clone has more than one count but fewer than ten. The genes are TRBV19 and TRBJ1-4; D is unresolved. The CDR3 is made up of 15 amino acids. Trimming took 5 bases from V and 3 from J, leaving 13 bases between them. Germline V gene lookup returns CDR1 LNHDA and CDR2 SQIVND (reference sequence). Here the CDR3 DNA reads TGTGCCAGTAGTGACTCAGGATTGCCTAATGAAAAACTGTTTTTT. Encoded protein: CASSDSGLPNEKLFF.

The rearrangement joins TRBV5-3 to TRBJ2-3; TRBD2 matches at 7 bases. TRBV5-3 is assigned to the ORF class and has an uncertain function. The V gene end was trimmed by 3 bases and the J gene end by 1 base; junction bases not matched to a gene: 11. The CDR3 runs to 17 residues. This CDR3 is CARSYLTSPCGTDTQYF. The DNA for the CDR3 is TGTGCCAGAAGCTACCTGACTAGCCCCTGCGGCACAGATACGCAGTATTTT.

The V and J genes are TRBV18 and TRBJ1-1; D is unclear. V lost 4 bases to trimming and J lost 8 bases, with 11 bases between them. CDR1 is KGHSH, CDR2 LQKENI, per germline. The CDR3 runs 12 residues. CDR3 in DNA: TGTGCCAGCTCACTACAAACGGAAGAAGCTTTCTTT. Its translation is CASSLQTEEAFF.

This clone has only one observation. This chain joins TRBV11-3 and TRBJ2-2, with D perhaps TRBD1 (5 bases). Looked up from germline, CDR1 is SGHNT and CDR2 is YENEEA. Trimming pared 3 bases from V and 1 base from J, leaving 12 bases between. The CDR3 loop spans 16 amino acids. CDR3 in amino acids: CASSFDRGLNTGELFF. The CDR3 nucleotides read TGTGCCAGCAGCTTTGATAGGGGCTTGAACACCGGGGAGCTGTTTTTT.

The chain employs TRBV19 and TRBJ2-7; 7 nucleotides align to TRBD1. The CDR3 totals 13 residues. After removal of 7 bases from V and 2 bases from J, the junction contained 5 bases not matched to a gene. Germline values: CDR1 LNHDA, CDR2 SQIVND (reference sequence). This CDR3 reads CASTQGVTYEQYF. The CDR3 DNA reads TGTGCCAGTACCCAGGGGGTTACCTACGAGCAGTACTTC.

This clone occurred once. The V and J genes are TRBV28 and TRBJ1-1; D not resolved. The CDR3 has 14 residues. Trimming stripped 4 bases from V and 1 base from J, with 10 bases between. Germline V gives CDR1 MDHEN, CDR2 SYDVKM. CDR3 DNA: TGTGCCAGCAGTTCCACAGCGTCGAACACTGAAGCTTTCTTT. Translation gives CASSSTASNTEAFF.

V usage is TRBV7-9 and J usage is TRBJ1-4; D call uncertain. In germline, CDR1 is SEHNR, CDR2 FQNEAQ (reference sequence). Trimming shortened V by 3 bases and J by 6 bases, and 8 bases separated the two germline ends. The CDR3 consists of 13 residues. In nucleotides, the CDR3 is TGTGCCAGCAGCTTTGGCGGGCATGAAAAACTGTTTTTT. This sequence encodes CASSFGGHEKLFF.

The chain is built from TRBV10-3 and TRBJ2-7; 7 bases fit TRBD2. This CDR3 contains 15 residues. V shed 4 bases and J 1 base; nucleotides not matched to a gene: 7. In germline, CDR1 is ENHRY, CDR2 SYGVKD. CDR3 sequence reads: CAISGGLRESYEQYF. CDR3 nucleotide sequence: TGTGCCATCAGTGGGGGACTGCGGGAGTCCTACGAGCAGTACTTC.

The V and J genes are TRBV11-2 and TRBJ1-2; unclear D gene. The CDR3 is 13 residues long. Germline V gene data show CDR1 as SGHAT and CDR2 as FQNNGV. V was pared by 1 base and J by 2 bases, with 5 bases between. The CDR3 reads CASSLVGNYGYTF. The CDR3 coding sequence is TGTGCCAGCAGCTTAGTGGGGAACTATGGCTACACCTTC.

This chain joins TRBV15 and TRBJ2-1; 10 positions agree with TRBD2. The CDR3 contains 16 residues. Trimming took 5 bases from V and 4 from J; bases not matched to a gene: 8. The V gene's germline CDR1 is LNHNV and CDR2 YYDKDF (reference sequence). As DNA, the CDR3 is TGTGCCACCAGCCGATACCTAGCGGGGGTATACAATGAGCAGTTCTTC. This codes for CATSRYLAGVYNEQFF.

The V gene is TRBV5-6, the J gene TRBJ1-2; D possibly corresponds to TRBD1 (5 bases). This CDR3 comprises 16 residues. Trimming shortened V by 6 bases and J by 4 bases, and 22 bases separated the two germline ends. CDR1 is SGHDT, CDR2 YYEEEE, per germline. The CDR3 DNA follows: TGTGCCAGCACCAAGCAAGGGGAGCTAGGAGGCTATGGCTACACCTTC. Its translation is CASTKQGELGGYGYTF.

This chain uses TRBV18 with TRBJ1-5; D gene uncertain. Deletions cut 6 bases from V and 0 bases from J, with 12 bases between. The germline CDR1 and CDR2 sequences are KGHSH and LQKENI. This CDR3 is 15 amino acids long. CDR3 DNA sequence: TGTGCCAGCTCCCTACTGCAGGTTAGCAATCAGCCCCAGCATTTT. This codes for CASSLLQVSNQPQHF. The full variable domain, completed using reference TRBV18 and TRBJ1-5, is NAGVMQNPRHLVRRRGQEARLRCSPMKGHSHVYWYRQLPEEGLKFMVYLQKENIIDESGMPKERFSAEFPKEGPSILRIQQVVRGDSAAYFCASSLLQVSNQPQHFGDGTRLSIL.

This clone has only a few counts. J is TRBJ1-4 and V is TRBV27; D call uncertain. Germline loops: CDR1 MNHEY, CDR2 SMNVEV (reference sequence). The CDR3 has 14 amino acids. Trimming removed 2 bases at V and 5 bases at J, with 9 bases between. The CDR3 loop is CASSLVGPNEKLFF. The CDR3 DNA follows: TGTGCCAGCAGTTTAGTAGGGCCGAATGAAAAACTGTTTTTT.